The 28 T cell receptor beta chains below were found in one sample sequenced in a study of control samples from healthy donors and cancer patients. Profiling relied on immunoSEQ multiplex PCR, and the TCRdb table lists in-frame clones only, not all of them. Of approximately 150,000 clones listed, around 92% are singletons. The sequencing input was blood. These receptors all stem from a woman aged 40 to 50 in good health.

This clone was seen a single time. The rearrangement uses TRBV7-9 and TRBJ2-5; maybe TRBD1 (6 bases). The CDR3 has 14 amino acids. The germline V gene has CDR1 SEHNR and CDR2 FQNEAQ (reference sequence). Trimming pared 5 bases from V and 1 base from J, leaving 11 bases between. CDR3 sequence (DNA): TGTGCCAGCAGCCCCTACAGGGTCCAAGAGACCCAGTACTTC. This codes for CASSPYRVQETQYF.

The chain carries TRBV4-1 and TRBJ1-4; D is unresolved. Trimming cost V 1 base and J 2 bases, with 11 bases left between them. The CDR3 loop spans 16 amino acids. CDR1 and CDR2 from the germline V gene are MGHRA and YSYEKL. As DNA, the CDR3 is TGCGCCAGCAGCCAAGTGGTCGAGAGGACTAATGAAAAACTGTTTTTT. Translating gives CASSQVVERTNEKLFF.

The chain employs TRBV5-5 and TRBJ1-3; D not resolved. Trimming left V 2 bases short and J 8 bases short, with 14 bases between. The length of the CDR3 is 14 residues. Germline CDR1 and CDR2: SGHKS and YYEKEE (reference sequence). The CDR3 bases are TGTGCCAGCAGCTTAAGGGAAGAGGGATACACCATATATTTT. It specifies CASSLREEGYTIYF. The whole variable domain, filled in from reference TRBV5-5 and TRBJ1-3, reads DAGVTQSPTHLIKTRGQQVTLRCSPISGHKSVSWYQQVLGQGPQFIFQYYEKEERGRGNFPDRFSARQFPNYSSELNVNALLLGDSALYLCASSLREEGYTIYFGEGSWLTVV.

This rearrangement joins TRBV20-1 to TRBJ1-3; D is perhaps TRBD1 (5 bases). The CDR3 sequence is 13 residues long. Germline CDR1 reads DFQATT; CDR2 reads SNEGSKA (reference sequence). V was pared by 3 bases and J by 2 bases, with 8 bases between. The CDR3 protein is CSASQGTGNTIYF. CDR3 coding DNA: TGCAGTGCTAGTCAGGGTACTGGAAACACCATATATTTT.

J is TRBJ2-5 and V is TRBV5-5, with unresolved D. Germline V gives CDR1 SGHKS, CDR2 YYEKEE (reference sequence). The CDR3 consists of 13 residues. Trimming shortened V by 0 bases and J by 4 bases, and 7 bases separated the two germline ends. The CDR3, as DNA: TGTGCCAGCAGCTTGGTAGGTGGAGAGACCCAGTACTTC. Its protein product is CASSLVGGETQYF.

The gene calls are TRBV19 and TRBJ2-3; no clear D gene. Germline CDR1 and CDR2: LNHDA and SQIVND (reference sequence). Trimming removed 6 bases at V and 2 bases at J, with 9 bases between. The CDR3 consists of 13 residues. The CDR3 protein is CASRDPYTDTQYF. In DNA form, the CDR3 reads TGTGCCAGTAGAGATCCGTACACAGATACGCAGTATTTT.

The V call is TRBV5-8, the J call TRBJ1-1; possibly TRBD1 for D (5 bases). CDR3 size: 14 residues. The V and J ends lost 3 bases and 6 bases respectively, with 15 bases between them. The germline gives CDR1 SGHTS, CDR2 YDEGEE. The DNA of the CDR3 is TGTGCCAGCAGCTGGACCGGGGGTGTAGCTGAAGCTTTCTTT. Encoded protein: CASSWTGGVAEAFF.

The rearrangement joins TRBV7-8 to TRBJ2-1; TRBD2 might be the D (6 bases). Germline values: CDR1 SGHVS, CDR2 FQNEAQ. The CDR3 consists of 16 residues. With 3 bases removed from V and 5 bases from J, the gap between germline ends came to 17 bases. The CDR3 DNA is TGTGCCAGCAGCTTGGCCGGGACTCTTGGACACAATGAGCAGTTCTTC. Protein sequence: CASSLAGTLGHNEQFF.

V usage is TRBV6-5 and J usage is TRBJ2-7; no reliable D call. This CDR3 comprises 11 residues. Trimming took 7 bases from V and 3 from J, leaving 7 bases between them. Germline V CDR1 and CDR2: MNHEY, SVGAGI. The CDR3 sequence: CASTRFYEQYF. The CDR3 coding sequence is TGTGCCAGCACCAGGTTCTACGAGCAGTACTTC.

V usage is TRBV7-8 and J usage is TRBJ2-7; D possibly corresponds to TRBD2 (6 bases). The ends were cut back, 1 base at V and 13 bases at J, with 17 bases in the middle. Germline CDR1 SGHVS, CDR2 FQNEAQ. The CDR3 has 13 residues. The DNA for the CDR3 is TGTGCCAGCAGCTTAGGGGAGGTGGGATCGCAATACTTC. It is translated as CASSLGEVGSQYF. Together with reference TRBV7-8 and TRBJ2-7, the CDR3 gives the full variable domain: GAGVSQSPRYKVAKRGQDVALRCDPISGHVSLFWYQQALGQGPEFLTYFQNEAQLDKSGLPSDRFFAERPEGSVSTLKIQRTQQEDSAVYLCASSLGEVGSQYFGPGTRLTVT.

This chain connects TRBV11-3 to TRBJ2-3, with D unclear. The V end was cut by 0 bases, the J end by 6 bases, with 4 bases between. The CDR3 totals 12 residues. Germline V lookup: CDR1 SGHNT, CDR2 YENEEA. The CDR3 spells CASSLDRDTQYF. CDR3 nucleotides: TGTGCCAGCAGCTTAGACAGGGATACGCAGTATTTT.

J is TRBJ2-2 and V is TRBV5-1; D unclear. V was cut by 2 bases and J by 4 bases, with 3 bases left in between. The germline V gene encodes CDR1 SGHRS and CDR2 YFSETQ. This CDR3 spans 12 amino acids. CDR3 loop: CASSFGTGELFF. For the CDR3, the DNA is TGCGCCAGCAGCTTTGGCACCGGGGAGCTGTTTTTT.

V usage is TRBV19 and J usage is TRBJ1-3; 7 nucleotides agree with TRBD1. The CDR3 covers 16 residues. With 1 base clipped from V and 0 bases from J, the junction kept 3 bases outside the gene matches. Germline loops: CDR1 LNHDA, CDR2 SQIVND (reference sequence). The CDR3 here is CASSIGQGLSGNTIYF. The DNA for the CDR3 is TGTGCCAGTAGTATAGGACAGGGCCTCTCTGGAAACACCATATATTTT.

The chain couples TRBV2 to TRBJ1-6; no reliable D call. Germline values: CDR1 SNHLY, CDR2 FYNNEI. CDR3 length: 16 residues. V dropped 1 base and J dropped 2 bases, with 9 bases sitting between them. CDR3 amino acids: CASSEGGGTYNSPLHF. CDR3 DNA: TGTGCCAGCAGTGAAGGAGGAGGGACCTATAATTCACCCCTCCACTTT.

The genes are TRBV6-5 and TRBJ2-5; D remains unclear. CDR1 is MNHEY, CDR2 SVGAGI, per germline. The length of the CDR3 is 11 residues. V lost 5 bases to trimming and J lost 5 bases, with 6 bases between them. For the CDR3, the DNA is TGTGCCAGCAGTCACGGGGAGACCCAGTACTTC. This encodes CASSHGETQYF.

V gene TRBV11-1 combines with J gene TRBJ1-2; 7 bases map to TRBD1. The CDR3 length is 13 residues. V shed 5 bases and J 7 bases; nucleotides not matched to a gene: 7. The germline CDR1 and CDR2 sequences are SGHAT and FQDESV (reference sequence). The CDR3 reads CASSIIEGAGYTF. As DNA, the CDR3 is TGTGCCAGCAGCATAATTGAGGGGGCTGGCTACACCTTC.

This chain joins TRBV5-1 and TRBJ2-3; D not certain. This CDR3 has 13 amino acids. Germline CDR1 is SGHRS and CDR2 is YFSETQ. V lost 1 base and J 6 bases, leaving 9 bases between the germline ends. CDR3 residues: CASSLSFSDTQYF. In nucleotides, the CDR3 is TGCGCCAGCAGCTTGAGCTTCAGCGATACGCAGTATTTT.

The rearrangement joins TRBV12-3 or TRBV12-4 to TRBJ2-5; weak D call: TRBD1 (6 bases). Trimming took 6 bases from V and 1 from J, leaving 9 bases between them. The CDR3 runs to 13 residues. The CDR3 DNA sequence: TGTGCCAGCAGGTTGGGGGCCCAAGAGACCCAGTACTTC. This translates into CASRLGAQETQYF.

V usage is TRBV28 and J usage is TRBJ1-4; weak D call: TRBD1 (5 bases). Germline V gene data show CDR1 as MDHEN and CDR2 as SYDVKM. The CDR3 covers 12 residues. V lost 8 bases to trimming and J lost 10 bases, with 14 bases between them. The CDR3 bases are TGTGCCAGCGGGGCAGCCCTGATAAAACTGTTTTTT. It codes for CASGAALIKLFF.

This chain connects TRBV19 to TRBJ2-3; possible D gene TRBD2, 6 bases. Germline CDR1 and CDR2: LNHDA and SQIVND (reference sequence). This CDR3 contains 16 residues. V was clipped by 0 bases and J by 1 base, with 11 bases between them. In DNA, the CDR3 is TGTGCCAGTAGTATAGATCAGGAGGGGCGCACAGATACGCAGTATTTT. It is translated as CASSIDQEGRTDTQYF. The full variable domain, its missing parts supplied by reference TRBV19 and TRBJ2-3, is DGGITQSPKYLFRKEGQNVTLSCEQNLNHDAMYWYRQDPGQGLRLIYYSQIVNDFQKGDIAEGYSVSREKKESFPLTVTSAQKNPTAFYLCASSIDQEGRTDTQYFGPGTRLTVL.

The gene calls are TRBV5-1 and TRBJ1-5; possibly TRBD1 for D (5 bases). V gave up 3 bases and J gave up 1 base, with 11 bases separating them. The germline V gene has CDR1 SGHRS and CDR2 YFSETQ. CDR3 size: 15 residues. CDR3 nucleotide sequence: TGCGCCAGCAGCTGGGCGGGGGGGAGCAATCAGCCCCAGCATTTT. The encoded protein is CASSWAGGSNQPQHF.

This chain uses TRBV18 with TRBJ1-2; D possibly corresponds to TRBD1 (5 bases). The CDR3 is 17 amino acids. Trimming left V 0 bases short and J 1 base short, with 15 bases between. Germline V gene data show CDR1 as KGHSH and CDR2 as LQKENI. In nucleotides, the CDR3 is TGTGCCAGCTCACCACCCCCGCCAGGGCGGGTTAACTATGGCTACACCTTC. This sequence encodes CASSPPPPGRVNYGYTF.

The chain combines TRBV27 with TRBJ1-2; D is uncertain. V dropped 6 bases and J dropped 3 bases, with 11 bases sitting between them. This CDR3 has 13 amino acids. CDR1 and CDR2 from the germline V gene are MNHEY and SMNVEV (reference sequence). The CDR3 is CASSPGGDYGYTF. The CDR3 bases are TGTGCCAGCAGCCCGGGAGGAGACTATGGCTACACCTTC.

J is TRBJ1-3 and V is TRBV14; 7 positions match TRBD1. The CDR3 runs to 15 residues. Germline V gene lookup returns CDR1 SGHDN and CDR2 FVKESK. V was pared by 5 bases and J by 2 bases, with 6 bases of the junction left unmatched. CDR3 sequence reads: CASSSQTGTGNTIYF. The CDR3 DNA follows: TGTGCCAGCAGCTCACAGACAGGGACTGGAAACACCATATATTTT. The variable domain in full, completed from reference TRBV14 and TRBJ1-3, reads EAGVTQFPSHSVIEKGQTVTLRCDPISGHDNLYWYRRVMGKEIKFLLHFVKESKQDESGMPNNRFLAERTGGTYSTLKVQPAELEDSGVYFCASSSQTGTGNTIYFGEGSWLTVV.

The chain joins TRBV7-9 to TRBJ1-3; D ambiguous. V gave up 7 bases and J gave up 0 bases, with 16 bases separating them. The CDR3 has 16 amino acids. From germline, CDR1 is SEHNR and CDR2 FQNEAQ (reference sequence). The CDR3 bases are TGTGCCAGCATCCACAAGACGGTTCCCTCTGGAAACACCATATATTTT. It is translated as CASIHKTVPSGNTIYF.

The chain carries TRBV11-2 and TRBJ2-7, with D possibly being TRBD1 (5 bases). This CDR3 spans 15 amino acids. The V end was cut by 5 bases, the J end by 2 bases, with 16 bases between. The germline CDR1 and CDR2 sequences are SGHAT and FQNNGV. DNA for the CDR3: TGTGCCAGCAGCGCTACAGGTTACCTAACCTACGAGCAGTACTTC. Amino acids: CASSATGYLTYEQYF.

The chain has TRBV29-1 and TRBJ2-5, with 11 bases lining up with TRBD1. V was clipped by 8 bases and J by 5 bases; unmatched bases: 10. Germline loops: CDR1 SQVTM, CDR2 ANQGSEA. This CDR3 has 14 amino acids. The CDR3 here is CSTGTGGGKETQYF. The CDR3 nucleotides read TGCAGCACGGGGACAGGGGGTGGAAAGGAGACCCAGTACTTC.

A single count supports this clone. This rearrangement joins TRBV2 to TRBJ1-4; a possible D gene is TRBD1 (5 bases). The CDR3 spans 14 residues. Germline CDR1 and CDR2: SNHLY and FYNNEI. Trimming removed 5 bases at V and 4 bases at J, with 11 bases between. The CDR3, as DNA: TGTGCCAGCAGTCGGGACGTGGGTAATGAAAAACTGTTTTTT. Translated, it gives CASSRDVGNEKLFF.